The T cell receptor beta chain under discussion was sequenced for a study of shared clonotypes between healthy human individuals (TCRdb year 2020). In terms of the full investigation: The cohort comprised a couple of women and a few men aged 18 to 49 years. For each donor, CD4 naive and CD4 memory were each given three plates, CD8 naive was given two plates, and CD8 memory was given one plate. The study deeply sequenced blood TCR repertoires of five healthy adults to estimate repertoire size and the extent of clonotype sharing between individuals. Libraries were prepared and TCR repertoires were sequenced by different laboratories using diverse techniques, in order to increase sequencing depth and limit assay-specific biases. Leukapheresis yielded between about 0.85 and 9 billion PBMCs per donor.

Using the deep immunoSEQ assay, TCR CDR3 regions were amplified from genomic DNA by multiplex PCR. For each cell subset, the extracted genomic DNA was distributed evenly across all wells of several immunoSEQ 96-well plates, and each plate served as one replicate. For sorted subsets, each replicate PCR was loaded with roughly 200 ng genomic DNA, equivalent to 30,000 or so T cell genomes. The purified libraries were quantified using a Qubit 3.0 fluorometer, sized with a Bioanalyzer 2100, and then quantified again using the KAPA Library Quantification kit. A separate single-read 150-cycle Illumina NextSeq 550 flow cell was used to sequence each immunoSEQ 96-well plate. The original methods were these. Because only junctional sequences without quality scores were contained in the immunoSEQ output, filtering matching that applied to full-length reads could not be performed. Sequences were annotated with PyIR, a Python wrapper for IgBLAST v1.9, and V/J genes and CDR3 were assigned using IMGT germline references. Reads were removed for weak V/J assignments (E-value above 1e-6), missing CDR3, stop codons, out-of-frame junctions, or ambiguous translated residues. V3J clonotypes were defined as sequences sharing an identical inferred V gene, J gene, and CDR3 amino acid sequence. Percentage overlap between repertoires was computed as shared unique clonotypes divided by the size of the smaller repertoire. Three approaches were used to assess repertoire richness: RTK rarefaction, the Chao1 estimator, and Recon v2.1 estimates of unobserved clonotypes. Generation probabilities for all TCRbeta clonotypes obtained by the gDNA method from a handful of donors were computed using OLGA. TCRdb took this table from immuneACCESS and kept in-frame rearrangements with V and J called. Such tables lack part of the clones; where checked against another copy, unresolved V genes explain under half of the gap, and the rest is unexplained. That table gives V, J and clone size, and the DNA gave D and trimming. The sample data list fewer than 1 million clones, and 90% to 97% of these were observed just once. The ten largest clones take up 0.2% to 0.25% of the sample.

CDR1 and CDR2 were assigned from the germline V gene (reference sequence) as SEHNR and FQNEAQ. The CDR3 measures 16 amino acids from cysteine to phenylalanine. The CDR3 DNA has 48 bases and is translated from base 1. V is clipped by 0 bases and J by 2 bases, and the sequence between their germline boundaries is 12 bases long. The study at large found these results: Compared with non-shared clonotypes, the clonotypes found in all four sorted-subset donors had higher generation probabilities. When four donors were compared, the shared fraction of clonotypes was roughly 4.8% for naive CD4, around 4% for naive CD8, 2% to 2.5% for memory CD4, and 0.4% for memory CD8. Sampling was restricted to blood, and TCR repertoires in tissues likely differ from the TCR repertoires found in blood. The small number of donors limited the genetic and exposure-history diversity represented. Incomplete sequencing was indicated by rarefaction of sorted-subset datasets, despite the large sequencing depth. Larger estimated clonotype richness was generally found for naive subsets than for memory subsets. Based on pairwise subsampling, the degree of clonotype sharing among donors was expected to be affected by sequencing depth.

Turning to this clone: Its antigen target is currently unknown. Base qualities are not recorded, but no much larger clone differs from it by a single base.

CD8 naive samples were CD45RO-negative cells positively selected for CCR7, giving a CD45RA+CCR7+ population that excluded TemRA cells. The donors were healthy, HIV-negative adults with no recently reported acute infections or vaccinations. All donors were Caucasian adults living in Nashville, Tennessee, USA. Blood was obtained by leukapheresis, after which PBMCs were separated by Ficoll-Histopaque density gradient centrifugation and cryopreserved in liquid nitrogen vapor phase. Purity and quantity of every magnetically sorted T cell population were checked by analytical flow cytometry. From each sorted fraction, genomic DNA was isolated and quantified by UV absorbance on a Nanodrop 2000c.

The sample was naive CD8+ T cells sorted from blood. The label giving this sample's cell subset or site can be read as: CD45RA+CCR7+. The chain joins TRBV7-9 to TRBJ2-3, with the D gene uncertain. The receptor comes from a man under 40 in good health. The base sequence is TGTGCCAGCAGCTTAGCGCCGGTTGGCAACACAGATACGCAGTATTTT. This yields the protein CASSLAPVGNTDTQYF.